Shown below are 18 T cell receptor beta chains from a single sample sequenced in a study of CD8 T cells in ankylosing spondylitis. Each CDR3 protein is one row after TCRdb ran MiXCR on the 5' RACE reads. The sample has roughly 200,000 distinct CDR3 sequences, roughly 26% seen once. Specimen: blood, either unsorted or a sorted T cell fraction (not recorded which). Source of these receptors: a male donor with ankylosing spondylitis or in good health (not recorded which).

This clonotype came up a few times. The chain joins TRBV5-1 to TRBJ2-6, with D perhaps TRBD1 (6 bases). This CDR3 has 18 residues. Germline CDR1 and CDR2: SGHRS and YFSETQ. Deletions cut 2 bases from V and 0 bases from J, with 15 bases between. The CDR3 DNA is TGCGCCAGCAGCTTAATGACTCTAGGGGGCTCTGGGGCCAACGTCCTGACTTTC. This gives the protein CASSLMTLGGSGANVLTF.

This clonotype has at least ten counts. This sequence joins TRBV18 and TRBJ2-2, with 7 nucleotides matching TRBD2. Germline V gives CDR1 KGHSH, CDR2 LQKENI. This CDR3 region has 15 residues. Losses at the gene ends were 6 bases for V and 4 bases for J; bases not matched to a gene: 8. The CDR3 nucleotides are TGTGCCAGCTCCCTCCGGAGGGAGGGCACCGGGGAGCTGTTTTTT. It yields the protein CASSLRREGTGELFF. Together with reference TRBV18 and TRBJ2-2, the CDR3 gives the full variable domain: NAGVMQNPRHLVRRRGQEARLRCSPMKGHSHVYWYRQLPEEGLKFMVYLQKENIIDESGMPKERFSAEFPKEGPSILRIQQVVRGDSAAYFCASSLRREGTGELFFGEGSRLTVL.

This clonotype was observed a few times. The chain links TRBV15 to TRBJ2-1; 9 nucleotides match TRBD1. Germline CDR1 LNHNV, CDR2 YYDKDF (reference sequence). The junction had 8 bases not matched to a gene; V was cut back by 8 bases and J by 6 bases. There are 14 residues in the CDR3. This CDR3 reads CATATGGSGNEQFF. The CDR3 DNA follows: TGTGCCACCGCAACAGGGGGCTCTGGCAATGAGCAGTTCTTC.

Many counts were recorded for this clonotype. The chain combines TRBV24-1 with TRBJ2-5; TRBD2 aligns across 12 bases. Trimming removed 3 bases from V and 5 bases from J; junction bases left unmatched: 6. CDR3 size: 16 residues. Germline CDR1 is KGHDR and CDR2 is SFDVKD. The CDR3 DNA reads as TGTGCCACCAGTGATCCGACTAGCGGGAGATCGGAGACCCAGTACTTC. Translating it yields CATSDPTSGRSETQYF.

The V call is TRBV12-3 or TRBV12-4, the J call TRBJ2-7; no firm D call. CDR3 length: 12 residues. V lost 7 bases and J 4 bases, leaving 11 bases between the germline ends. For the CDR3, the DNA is TGTGCCAGCATCGGTGTCGGATACGAGCAGTACTTC. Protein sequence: CASIGVGYEQYF.

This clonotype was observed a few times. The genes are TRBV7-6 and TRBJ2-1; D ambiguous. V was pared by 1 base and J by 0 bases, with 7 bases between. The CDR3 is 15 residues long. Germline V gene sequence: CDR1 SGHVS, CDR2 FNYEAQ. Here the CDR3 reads CASSLEPVSYNEQFF. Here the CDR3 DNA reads TGTGCCAGCAGCTTAGAACCGGTCTCCTACAATGAGCAGTTCTTC.

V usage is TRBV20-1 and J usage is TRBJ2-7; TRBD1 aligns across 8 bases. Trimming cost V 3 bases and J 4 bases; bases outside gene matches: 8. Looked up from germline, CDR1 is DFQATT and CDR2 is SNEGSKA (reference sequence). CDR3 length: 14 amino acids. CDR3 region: CSASGQGAFYEQYF. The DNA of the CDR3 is TGCAGTGCTAGCGGGCAGGGGGCTTTTTACGAGCAGTACTTC.

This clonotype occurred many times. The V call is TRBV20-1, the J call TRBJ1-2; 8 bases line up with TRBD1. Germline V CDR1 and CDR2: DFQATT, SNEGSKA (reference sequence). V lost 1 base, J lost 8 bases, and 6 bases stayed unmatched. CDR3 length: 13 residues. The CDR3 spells CSARGTGLVGYTF. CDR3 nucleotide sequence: TGCAGTGCTAGAGGGACAGGGCTCGTAGGCTACACCTTC.

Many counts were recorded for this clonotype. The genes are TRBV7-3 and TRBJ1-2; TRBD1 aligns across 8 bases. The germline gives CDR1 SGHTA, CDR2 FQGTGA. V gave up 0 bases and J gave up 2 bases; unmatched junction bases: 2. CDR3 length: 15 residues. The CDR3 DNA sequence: TGTGCCAGCAGCTTAACAGGGACAGGAAACTATGGCTACACCTTC. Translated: CASSLTGTGNYGYTF. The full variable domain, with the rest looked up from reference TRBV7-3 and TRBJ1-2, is GAGVSQTPSNKVTEKGKYVELRCDPISGHTALYWYRQSLGQGPEFLIYFQGTGAADDSGLPNDRFFAVRPEGSVSTLKIQRTERGDSAVYLCASSLTGTGNYGYTFGSGTRLTVV.

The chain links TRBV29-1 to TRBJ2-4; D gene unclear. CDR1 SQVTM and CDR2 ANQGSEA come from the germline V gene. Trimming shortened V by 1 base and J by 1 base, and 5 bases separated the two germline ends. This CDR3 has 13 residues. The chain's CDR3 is CSVEGGAKNIQYF. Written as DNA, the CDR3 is TGCAGCGTTGAAGGGGGTGCCAAAAACATTCAGTACTTC.

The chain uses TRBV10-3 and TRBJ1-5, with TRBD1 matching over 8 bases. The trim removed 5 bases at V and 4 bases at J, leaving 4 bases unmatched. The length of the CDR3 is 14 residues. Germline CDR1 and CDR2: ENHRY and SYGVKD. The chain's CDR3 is CAISNRDRNQPQHF. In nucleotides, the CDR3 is TGTGCCATCAGTAACCGGGACAGGAATCAGCCCCAGCATTTT.

In nucleotides, the CDR3 is TGCAGTGCTAGCCTGGACAGGGGGGTCGAGCAGTACTTC. Its translation: CSASLDRGVEQYF. This rearrangement joins TRBV20-1 to TRBJ2-7, with 10 nucleotides matching TRBD1. V was clipped by 3 bases and J by 6 bases; unmatched bases: 5. Germline CDR1 reads DFQATT; CDR2 reads SNEGSKA (reference sequence). CDR3 length: 13 amino acids.

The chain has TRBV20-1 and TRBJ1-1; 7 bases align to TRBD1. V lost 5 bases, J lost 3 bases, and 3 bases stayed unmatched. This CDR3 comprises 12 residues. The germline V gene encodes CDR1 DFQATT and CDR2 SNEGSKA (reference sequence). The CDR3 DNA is TGCAGTGCTTGGGACAGTTACACTGAAGCTTTCTTT. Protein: CSAWDSYTEAFF.

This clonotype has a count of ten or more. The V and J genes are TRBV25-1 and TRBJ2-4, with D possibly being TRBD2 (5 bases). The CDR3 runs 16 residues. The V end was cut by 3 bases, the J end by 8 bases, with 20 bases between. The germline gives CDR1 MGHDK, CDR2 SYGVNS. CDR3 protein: CASSENPGFGIDIQYF. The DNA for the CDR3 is TGTGCCAGCAGTGAGAATCCGGGGTTTGGGATCGACATTCAGTACTTC.

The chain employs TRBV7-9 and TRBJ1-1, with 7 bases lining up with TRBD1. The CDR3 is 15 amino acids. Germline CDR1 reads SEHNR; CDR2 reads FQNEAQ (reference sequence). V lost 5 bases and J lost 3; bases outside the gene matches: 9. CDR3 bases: TGTGCCAGCAGCGAACGACAGGGTCTGGACACTGAAGCTTTCTTT. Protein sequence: CASSERQGLDTEAFF.

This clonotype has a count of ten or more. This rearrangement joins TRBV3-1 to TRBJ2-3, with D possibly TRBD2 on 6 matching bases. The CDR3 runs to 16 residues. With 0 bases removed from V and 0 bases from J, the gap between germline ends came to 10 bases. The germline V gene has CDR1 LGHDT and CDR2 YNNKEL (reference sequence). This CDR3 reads CASSQDAGRSTDTQYF. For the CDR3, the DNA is TGTGCCAGCAGCCAAGATGCGGGGCGCAGCACAGATACGCAGTATTTT.

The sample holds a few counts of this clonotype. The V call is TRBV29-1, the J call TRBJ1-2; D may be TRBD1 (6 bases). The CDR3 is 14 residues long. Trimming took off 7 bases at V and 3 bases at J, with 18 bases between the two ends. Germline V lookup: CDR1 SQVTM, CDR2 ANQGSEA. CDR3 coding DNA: TGCAGCGCCCTAGTTCGGGGGGGCGACTATGGCTACACCTTC. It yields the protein CSALVRGGDYGYTF.

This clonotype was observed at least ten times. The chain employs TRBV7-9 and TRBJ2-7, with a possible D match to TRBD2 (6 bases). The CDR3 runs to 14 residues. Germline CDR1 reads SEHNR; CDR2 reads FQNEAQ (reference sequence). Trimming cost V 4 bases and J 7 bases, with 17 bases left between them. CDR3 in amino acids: CASSWGDSRAEQYF. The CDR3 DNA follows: TGTGCCAGCAGCTGGGGGGACTCCAGAGCGGAGCAGTACTTC.